Shown below are 32 T cell receptor beta chains from a single sample sequenced in a study of blood T cell repertoires in COVID-19. Some clones are missing from TCRdb's copy, which holds only in-frame ones; the method was immunoSEQ multiplex PCR. This sample has 99,000 or so clones, with more than 85% found just once. Sequencing input: peripheral blood. The receptor set was obtained from a human donor in a cohort sampled during active COVID-19.

V usage is TRBV27 and J usage is TRBJ2-7; TRBD2 matches 7 bases. CDR3 length: 15 amino acids. Trimming cost V 2 bases and J 4 bases; bases outside gene matches: 8. The germline V gene has CDR1 MNHEY and CDR2 SMNVEV (reference sequence). This CDR3 is CASSLGGGRNYEQYF. The CDR3 DNA follows: TGTGCCAGCAGTTTAGGTGGCGGGAGAAATTACGAGCAGTACTTC.

The chain has TRBV5-4 and TRBJ1-1, with D hard to call. The CDR3 extends over 12 amino acids. Trimming stripped 3 bases from V and 1 base from J, with 4 bases between. Germline-derived CDR1 and CDR2 are SGHNT and YYREEE (reference sequence). This chain's CDR3 is CASSYRNTEAFF. In DNA form, the CDR3 reads TGTGCCAGCAGCTATCGGAACACTGAAGCTTTCTTT.

The genes are TRBV13 and TRBJ2-7, with D tentatively TRBD1 (6 bases). The ends were cut back, 2 bases at V and 2 bases at J, with 13 bases in the middle. Germline CDR1 PRHDT, CDR2 FYEKMQ (reference sequence). This CDR3 contains 15 residues. The CDR3 bases are TGTGCCAGCAGCTTACTCCAAGGACAGACCTACGAGCAGTACTTC. It encodes CASSLLQGQTYEQYF.

This clone turned up a few times. V usage is TRBV14 and J usage is TRBJ2-1; D gene ambiguous. V was trimmed by 0 bases and J by 8 bases, leaving 8 bases between them. CDR1 is SGHDN, CDR2 FVKESK, per germline. This CDR3 has 13 residues. The CDR3 DNA reads TGTGCCAGCAGCCAAGATAATGTCCATGAGCAGTTCTTC. It encodes CASSQDNVHEQFF.

The chain uses TRBV7-9 and TRBJ1-4, with D unclear. From germline, CDR1 is SEHNR and CDR2 FQNEAQ (reference sequence). Trimming left V 4 bases short and J 8 bases short, with 5 bases between. The CDR3 contains 11 residues. Written as DNA, the CDR3 is TGTGCCAGCAGCTATAGCGAAAAACTGTTTTTT. Protein: CASSYSEKLFF.

The V gene is TRBV9, the J gene TRBJ1-1; TRBD1 might be the D (6 bases). The germline CDR1 and CDR2 sequences are SGDLS and YYNGEE. The V gene lost 4 bases and the J gene lost 3 bases, with 13 bases spanning the gap. The CDR3 extends over 14 amino acids. The CDR3 DNA follows: TGTGCCAGCAGCAAAGGGGGTGGGGACACTGAAGCTTTCTTT. Protein: CASSKGGGDTEAFF.

The chain links TRBV10-1 to TRBJ2-1, with TRBD1 matching over 7 bases. The V and J ends lost 5 bases and 7 bases, in that order; junction bases with no gene match: 5. The V gene's germline CDR1 is WNHNN and CDR2 SYGVQD (reference sequence). The CDR3 runs to 13 residues. CDR3 loop: CASSLSGGNEQFF. CDR3 DNA sequence: TGCGCCAGCAGTCTCTCAGGGGGTAATGAGCAGTTCTTC.

V usage is TRBV5-1 and J usage is TRBJ2-5; TRBD2 matches at 9 bases. V was pared by 3 bases and J by 2 bases, with 8 bases of the junction left unmatched. Per the germline V gene, CDR1 is SGHRS and CDR2 is YFSETQ. CDR3 size: 16 residues. In DNA, the CDR3 is TGCGCCAGCAGCTCCGCAGCGGGGGGACTTCAAGAGACCCAGTACTTC. Translated, it gives CASSSAAGGLQETQYF.

The chain joins TRBV9 to TRBJ2-4, with 7 bases that match TRBD2. Germline-derived CDR1 and CDR2 are SGDLS and YYNGEE. The CDR3 has 14 amino acids. The V gene end was trimmed by 0 bases and the J gene end by 8 bases; junction bases not matched to a gene: 5. CDR3 nucleotides: TGTGCCAGCAGCGTAGCGGGGGGAGCGGACATTCAGTACTTC. As protein: CASSVAGGADIQYF.

The chain is built from TRBV3-1 (or the pseudogene TRBV3-2) and TRBJ1-4; 7 bases are a match to TRBD1. Germline V gives CDR1 LGHDT, CDR2 YNNKEL (reference sequence). Trimming cost V 1 base and J 0 bases; bases outside gene matches: 8. The CDR3 totals 18 residues. CDR3 DNA sequence: TGTGCCAGCAGCCAAGGGGACAGTGAGGTAGCAACTAATGAAAAACTGTTTTTT. It translates to CASSQGDSEVATNEKLFF.

The chain couples TRBV18 to TRBJ2-7, with 7 bases that match TRBD2. The CDR3 extends over 15 amino acids. Per germline, CDR1 KGHSH and CDR2 LQKENI. Losses at the gene ends were 3 bases for V and 1 base for J; bases not matched to a gene: 6. The CDR3 DNA reads as TGTGCCAGCTCACCGAACGGCGGGGGATCCTACGAGCAGTACTTC. It translates to CASSPNGGGSYEQYF.

The count of this clone is one. The chain has TRBV7-9 and TRBJ1-2, with D tentatively TRBD1 (6 bases). The CDR3 runs to 14 residues. The germline V gene encodes CDR1 SEHNR and CDR2 FQNEAQ (reference sequence). V was clipped by 6 bases and J by 0 bases, with 11 bases between them. The CDR3, as DNA: TGTGCCAGCAGACCCGGGACAACTAACTATGGCTACACCTTC. Translation gives CASRPGTTNYGYTF.

The V call is TRBV30, the J call TRBJ2-7, with TRBD2 identical over 13 bases. J lost 2 bases, V lost 5 bases, and 3 bases had no gene match. Germline loops: CDR1 GTSNPN, CDR2 SVGIG (reference sequence). This CDR3 is 14 amino acids long. Here the CDR3 reads CAWDGLAGAYEQYF. CDR3 coding DNA: TGTGCCTGGGACGGACTAGCGGGAGCCTACGAGCAGTACTTC.

The rearrangement uses TRBV5-1 and TRBJ2-2; 9 nucleotides align to TRBD2. The germline gives CDR1 SGHRS, CDR2 YFSETQ. The junction had 5 bases not matched to a gene; V was cut back by 3 bases and J by 2 bases. The CDR3 has 16 residues. CDR3 nucleotide sequence: TGCGCCAGCAGCTCAGGGACTAGCATTAACACCGGGGAGCTGTTTTTT. Amino acid sequence: CASSSGTSINTGELFF.

The chain links TRBV20-1 to TRBJ2-1, with D possibly matching TRBD2 (7 bases). The CDR3 consists of 17 residues. The ends were cut back, 3 bases at V and 4 bases at J, with 22 bases in the middle. In germline, CDR1 is DFQATT, CDR2 SNEGSKA (reference sequence). In DNA form, the CDR3 reads TGCAGTGCTAGTATGACGGGAGGTAAAGGGGGTTACAATGAGCAGTTCTTC. Its translation is CSASMTGGKGGYNEQFF.

This clone was picked up one time. The chain has TRBV5-4 and TRBJ1-1, with 7 positions matching TRBD1. Germline values: CDR1 SGHNT, CDR2 YYREEE (reference sequence). Trimming took 4 bases from V and 5 from J; bases not matched to a gene: 11. The CDR3 totals 15 residues. CDR3 sequence reads: CASSVEGASWTEAFF. The CDR3 bases are TGTGCCAGCAGCGTTGAGGGGGCAAGTTGGACTGAAGCTTTCTTT.

The genes are TRBV6-6 and TRBJ2-5, with 8 bases aligning to TRBD2. The V and J ends lost 4 bases and 5 bases, in that order; junction bases with no gene match: 6. The germline V gene encodes CDR1 MNHNY and CDR2 SVGAGI (reference sequence). CDR3 size: 14 residues. CDR3 region: CASSLAGPRETQYF. CDR3 sequence (DNA): TGTGCCAGCAGTTTAGCGGGGCCGAGGGAGACCCAGTACTTC.

This rearrangement joins TRBV6-2 or TRBV6-3 to TRBJ2-1, with 7 positions matching TRBD2. The CDR3 runs to 12 residues. V lost 3 bases and J lost 10; bases outside the gene matches: 3. From germline, CDR1 is MNHEY and CDR2 SVGEGT. The CDR3 spells CASSYWEGEQFF. The CDR3 coding sequence is TGTGCCAGCAGTTATTGGGAGGGCGAGCAGTTCTTC.

For the CDR3, the DNA is TGTGCCATCCCACCCCAGGCGGGGGGCGCGAACACCGGGGAGCTGTTTTTT. Translated, it gives CAIPPQAGGANTGELFF. The J gene is TRBJ2-2, the V gene TRBV7-2, with 8 bases that match TRBD2. The ends lost 10 bases at V and 0 bases at J; junction bases unmatched: 13. The CDR3 runs 17 residues. Germline assignment: CDR1 SGHTA and CDR2 FQGNSA.

V and J are TRBV6-5 and TRBJ2-1; TRBD1 matches at 7 bases. CDR1 and CDR2 from the germline V gene are MNHEY and SVGAGI. The CDR3 is 15 residues long. The junction had 9 bases not matched to a gene; V was cut back by 7 bases and J by 3 bases. The DNA of the CDR3 is TGTGCCAGCAACCGGGGACAGAGCATCTACAATGAGCAGTTCTTC. Residues: CASNRGQSIYNEQFF.

The chain links TRBV7-9 to TRBJ1-1; possibly TRBD1 for D (5 bases). V lost 8 bases to trimming and J lost 11 bases, with 15 bases between them. Germline V lookup: CDR1 SEHNR, CDR2 FQNEAQ (reference sequence). This CDR3 has 11 amino acids. The CDR3 sequence is CASEEHGGAFF. The CDR3 DNA sequence: TGTGCCAGCGAAGAACACGGGGGGGCTTTCTTT.

The V and J genes are TRBV5-1 and TRBJ2-3; D gene uncertain. CDR3 size: 14 residues. Between the trimmed V and J ends, which lost 2 bases and 5 bases, there was a span of 12 bases. CDR1 and CDR2 from the germline V gene are SGHRS and YFSETQ. The CDR3 DNA reads TGCGCCAGCAGCTTATTAGAGCCGGGAGATACGCAGTATTTT. Translating it yields CASSLLEPGDTQYF.

Only a few counts were recorded for this clone. V usage is TRBV7-2 and J usage is TRBJ2-1, with 12 bases identical to TRBD2. CDR3 length: 18 amino acids. The junction had 9 bases not matched to a gene; V was cut back by 0 bases and J by 6 bases. Germline loops: CDR1 SGHTA, CDR2 FQGNSA. The CDR3 nucleotides read TGTGCCAGCAGCTTAGCGGCGCTAGCGGGAGGGCCACGCAATGAGCAGTTCTTC. Amino acid sequence: CASSLAALAGGPRNEQFF.

The gene calls are TRBV30 and TRBJ2-3; 7 positions match TRBD1. This CDR3 has 14 residues. Germline V gene sequence: CDR1 GTSNPN, CDR2 SVGIG (reference sequence). J was trimmed by 0 bases and V by 4 bases; bases with no gene match: 4. The CDR3 region has the DNA TGTGCCTGGAATAGACAGGGTAGCACAGATACGCAGTATTTT. This codes for CAWNRQGSTDTQYF.

The chain joins TRBV6-2 or TRBV6-3 to TRBJ1-5, with 7 bases identical to TRBD1. The germline V gene has CDR1 MNHEY and CDR2 SVGEGT. The CDR3 runs to 14 residues. V lost 6 bases and J lost 2; bases outside the gene matches: 4. Here the CDR3 reads CASSRGQGNQPQHF. CDR3 in DNA: TGTGCCAGCAGCCGAGGACAGGGCAATCAGCCCCAGCATTTT.

J is TRBJ2-1 and V is TRBV19, with 7 bases fitting TRBD2. Per germline, CDR1 LNHDA and CDR2 SQIVND (reference sequence). The V and J ends lost 6 bases and 7 bases, in that order; junction bases with no gene match: 6. The CDR3 length is 13 residues. The CDR3 protein is CASSPGGINEQFF. The CDR3 DNA follows: TGTGCCAGTAGCCCGGGGGGAATTAATGAGCAGTTCTTC.

The chain links TRBV9 to TRBJ2-2; maybe TRBD2 (6 bases). V shed 4 bases and J shed 1 base, with 14 bases lying between them. Looked up from germline, CDR1 is SGDLS and CDR2 is YYNGEE. The CDR3 consists of 16 residues. CDR3 DNA: TGTGCCAGCAGCAAACGCGGGACCAAGAACACCGGGGAGCTGTTTTTT. Its protein is CASSKRGTKNTGELFF.

This sequence joins TRBV4-1 and TRBJ2-1, with 7 bases matching TRBD2. The CDR3 is made up of 15 amino acids. Germline assignment: CDR1 MGHRA and CDR2 YSYEKL. V lost 4 bases and J lost 6; bases outside the gene matches: 9. The CDR3 spells CASSLLGGSSNEQFF. In nucleotides, the CDR3 is TGCGCCAGCAGCCTCCTGGGCGGGAGTTCCAATGAGCAGTTCTTC.

This clone appeared once. The rearrangement joins TRBV11-1 to TRBJ2-1; D may be TRBD1 (6 bases). CDR1 is SGHAT and CDR2 is FQDESV in the germline V gene (reference sequence). There are 15 residues in the CDR3. The ends were cut back, 5 bases at V and 3 bases at J, with 14 bases in the middle. CDR3 coding DNA: TGTGCCAGCAGCATCCCGGGACAATTCTACAATGAGCAGTTCTTC. Protein: CASSIPGQFYNEQFF.

This chain links TRBV24-1 with TRBJ2-1, with D maybe TRBD2 (6 bases). Germline V lookup: CDR1 KGHDR, CDR2 SFDVKD. Trimming cost V 3 bases and J 8 bases, with 16 bases left between them. This CDR3 is built from 15 residues. The CDR3 region is CATSDAKREWDEQFF. Here the CDR3 DNA reads TGTGCCACCAGTGATGCGAAACGGGAGTGGGATGAGCAGTTCTTC.

The chain uses TRBV4-3 and TRBJ1-1, with 7 bases fitting TRBD1. The CDR3 runs to 13 residues. Germline V gene lookup returns CDR1 LGHNA and CDR2 YSLEER. Germline trimming cut 2 bases from V and 9 bases from J; bases unmatched to any gene: 6. CDR3 bases: TGCGCCAGCAGCCAATCACTGAGGGGGCAAGCTTTCTTT. Protein product: CASSQSLRGQAFF.

The CDR3 reads CASSRRSSYNSPLHF. CDR3 DNA sequence: TGTGCCAGCAGCCGACGGAGCTCCTATAATTCACCCCTCCACTTT. The rearrangement links TRBV28 to TRBJ1-6; D remains ambiguous. Germline CDR1 reads MDHEN; CDR2 reads SYDVKM. Trimming took 6 bases from V and 0 from J, leaving 9 bases between them. The CDR3 covers 15 residues.